The TCR beta chain under discussion was sequenced for a study of blood T cell repertoires in COVID-19. This clone occurred a few times. Looked up from germline, CDR1 is SGHNT and CDR2 is YYREEE (reference sequence). The CDR3 loop spans 15 amino acids. Trimming pared 0 bases from V and 2 bases from J, leaving 11 bases between. Method: immunoSEQ multiplex PCR; TCRdb's copy keeps in-frame clones and lacks some. The data contain 95,000 to 150,000 clones, 60% to 85% of them singletons. This chain connects TRBV5-4 to TRBJ1-2; tentatively, D is TRBD1 (6 bases). What was sequenced was peripheral blood. This TCR derives from a man aged 65 to 85 with acute or convalescent COVID-19. The CDR3 DNA is TGTGCCAGCAGCTTGGATGTGGGACACAACTATGGCTACACCTTC. Translation: CASSLDVGHNYGYTF.